This T cell receptor (beta chain) stems from a study of cytomegalovirus exposure and HLA in healthy donors. In regard to this clone: Its antigen is not known.

General study results and limits: Immune exposure data for these donors was limited to CMV serostatus. As confirmed in vitro, a few CMV-associated chains were specific for CMV antigens. In a later analysis, compared with equally common non-associated chains, HLA-associated beta chains were more expanded.

It was healthy bone marrow donors who served as donors. The CDR3 runs to 17 residues. V was pared by 3 bases and J by 5 bases, with 13 bases of the junction left unmatched. Germline values: CDR1 SGHRS, CDR2 YFSETQ. The PCR had 60 Vbeta and 13 Jbeta primers. Using immunoSEQ multiplex PCR, the repertoire was profiled, and TCRdb retains in-frame clones only, with some absent. The sample shows around 99,000 clones, about 78% of them seen only once. This clonotype originated in a man aged 35-49 years in good health and CMV-seronegative. The sequencing sample was made of PBMCs. The chain is built from TRBV5-1 and TRBJ2-1; 8 nucleotides agree with TRBD1. The CDR3: CASSWPEQGVGHNEQFF. CDR3 coding DNA: TGCGCCAGCAGCTGGCCGGAACAGGGGGTCGGCCACAATGAGCAGTTCTTC.